Included here is one T cell receptor beta chain sequence, with context. Antigen: not known. The record originates from a study of graft-versus-host responses after intestinal transplantation. Study context: Transplant types were multivisceral, liver-intestinal, or isolated intestinal. Every one of the recipients received anti-thymocyte globulin induction and afterwards took tacrolimus and steroids for 3 to 4 years. Study-level findings and limits: GvH clones occurred in recipient marrow; some first appeared in ileum or blood. Declining HvG levels early post-transplant were linked to peak circulating GvH clone levels.

Sequenced by immunoSEQ multiplex PCR; TCRdb stores in-frame clones only, minus some. The top ten hold around 0.067% of the sample, which has more than 85,000 clones, about nine tenths seen once. This CDR3 has 16 residues. The V and J ends lost 3 bases and 1 base respectively, with 14 bases between them. Germline V CDR1 and CDR2: SGHNT, YYREEE (reference sequence). V usage is TRBV5-4 and J usage is TRBJ2-1; TRBD1 might be the D (5 bases). This sample comprised unstimulated CD8+ T cells sorted from spleen or lymph node cells, obtained before transplant. This TCR was recovered from a human donor who was the organ donor for an intestinal transplant. CDR3 protein: CASSWGPTQSYNEQFF. CDR3 sequence (DNA): TGTGCCAGCAGCTGGGGCCCCACCCAGTCCTACAATGAGCAGTTCTTC.